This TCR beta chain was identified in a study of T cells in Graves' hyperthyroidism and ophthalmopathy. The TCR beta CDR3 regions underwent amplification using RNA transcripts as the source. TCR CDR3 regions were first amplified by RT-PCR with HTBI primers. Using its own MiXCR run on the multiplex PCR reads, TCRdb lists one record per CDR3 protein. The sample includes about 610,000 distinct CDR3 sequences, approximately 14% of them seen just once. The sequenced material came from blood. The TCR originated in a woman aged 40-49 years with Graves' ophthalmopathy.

The CDR3 DNA follows: TGTGCCAGCAGGTATACTGGACGGAACAAACTAGCGGGAGGGCCATACGAGCAGTACTTC. Protein: CASRYTGRNKLAGGPYEQYF. The V gene is TRBV7-2, the J gene TRBJ2-7, with TRBD2 matching over 13 bases. The V segment lost 6 bases and the J segment 4 bases; nucleotides outside the gene matches: 21. Germline assignment: CDR1 SGHTA and CDR2 FQGNSA. The CDR3 totals 20 residues.